Presented here are 13 T cell receptor beta chains from one specimen sequenced in a study of T cell responses to AZD1222 COVID-19 vaccine (dated by TCRdb to about 2021). Receptor amplification or capture employed the immunoSEQ multiplex PCR assay. The source is immuneACCESS, and TCRdb retained only in-frame sequences with V and J called. Part of the clones is not carried over; for the studies checked, unresolved V genes explain less than half of this, and the remainder is unexplained. This sample is represented by roughly 130,000 clones; around 90% of them were singletons. The ten largest account for around 5% of the sample. What this sample's time point label stands for: baseline before first vaccination. Source: peripheral blood, taken on day 0 of AZD1222 vaccination. Receptors were obtained from an adult in good health.

This chain connects TRBV4-2 to TRBJ2-2, with D tentatively TRBD2 (5 bases). The CDR3 spans 14 residues. Germline CDR1 is LGHNA and CDR2 is YNFKEQ. V lost 7 bases, J lost 5 bases, and 14 bases lay in between. This CDR3 reads CASTLSGVTGELFF. Here the CDR3 DNA reads TGTGCCAGCACCCTCTCCGGGGTAACCGGGGAGCTGTTTTTT.

This chain joins TRBV7-9 and TRBJ1-5; D is uncertain. CDR3 size: 14 residues. V shed 5 bases and J shed 0 bases, with 8 bases lying between them. Germline V CDR1 and CDR2: SEHNR, FQNEAQ (reference sequence). The CDR3 nucleotides are TGTGCCAGCAGCCCGGGAAATAGCAATCAGCCCCAGCATTTT. Its translation: CASSPGNSNQPQHF.

The CDR3 loop is CASSLGDKASTDTQYF. The CDR3 nucleotides read TGTGCCAGCAGCTTAGGGGACAAGGCTAGCACAGATACGCAGTATTTT. The gene calls are TRBV7-9 and TRBJ2-3; tentative D call: TRBD1 (6 bases). Germline values: CDR1 SEHNR, CDR2 FQNEAQ (reference sequence). Trimming cost V 1 base and J 0 bases, with 11 bases left between them. There are 16 residues in the CDR3.

V gene TRBV5-6 combines with J gene TRBJ1-1, with no clear D. Trimming left V 0 bases short and J 1 base short, with 4 bases between. CDR1 and CDR2 (germline): SGHDT, YYEEEE. CDR3 length: 13 amino acids. The CDR3 sequence: CASSLAQNTEAFF. The CDR3 nucleotides are TGTGCCAGCAGCTTGGCTCAGAACACTGAAGCTTTCTTT.

The V gene is TRBV19, the J gene TRBJ1-2; perhaps TRBD1 as D (6 bases). Trimming stripped 5 bases from V and 4 bases from J, with 14 bases between. Per germline, CDR1 LNHDA and CDR2 SQIVND (reference sequence). The CDR3 runs 14 residues. The CDR3 DNA reads TGTGCCAGTAGTTTGGACAGCGGGGGCTATGGCTACACCTTC. This encodes CASSLDSGGYGYTF.

The chain recombines TRBV29-1 with TRBJ2-2, with D possibly matching TRBD1 (6 bases). Germline V gene data show CDR1 as SQVTM and CDR2 as ANQGSEA. Trimming took 2 bases from V and 1 from J, leaving 11 bases between them. The CDR3 consists of 15 residues. CDR3 loop: CSVELQGMNTGELFF. For the CDR3, the DNA is TGCAGCGTTGAACTGCAGGGGATGAACACCGGGGAGCTGTTTTTT.

V is TRBV5-4 and J is TRBJ2-5, with TRBD2 matching 12 bases. CDR3 length equals 18 residues. With V trimmed by 0 bases and J by 0 bases, 6 bases remained unmatched. The germline V gene has CDR1 SGHNT and CDR2 YYREEE (reference sequence). CDR3 DNA sequence: TGTGCCAGCAGCTTGGGTAGGCTAGCGGGAGGGAACCAAGAGACCCAGTACTTC. Protein sequence: CASSLGRLAGGNQETQYF.

J is TRBJ1-1 and V is TRBV28; no clear D. In germline, CDR1 is MDHEN, CDR2 SYDVKM. This CDR3 contains 15 residues. Trimming cost V 3 bases and J 0 bases, with 11 bases left between them. CDR3 nucleotides: TGTGCCAGCAGTTTGGGCAGCTACATGAACACTGAAGCTTTCTTT. Amino acid sequence: CASSLGSYMNTEAFF. Drawing the rest from reference TRBV28 and TRBJ1-1, the complete variable domain is DVKVTQSSRYLVKRTGEKVFLECVQDMDHENMFWYRQDPGLGLRLIYFSYDVKMKEKGDIPEGYSVSREKKERFSLILESASTNQTSMYLCASSLGSYMNTEAFFGQGTRLTVV.

This clone has only one observation. The V call is TRBV6-5, the J call TRBJ1-5, with a possible D match to TRBD1 (5 bases). Trimming took off 6 bases at V and 4 bases at J, with 13 bases between the two ends. The CDR3 runs to 14 residues. Germline lookup yields CDR1 MNHEY and CDR2 SVGAGI. The CDR3 DNA sequence: TGTGCCAGCAGAATCAGGGTTTCAAATCAGCCCCAGCATTTT. This codes for CASRIRVSNQPQHF.

The V and J genes are TRBV4-2 and TRBJ2-2, with TRBD2 matching 9 bases. This CDR3 contains 18 residues. Germline values: CDR1 LGHNA, CDR2 YNFKEQ. The V and J ends lost 0 bases and 4 bases, in that order; junction bases with no gene match: 9. The CDR3 region has the DNA TGTGCCAGCAGCCAAGACCTTAGCGGGAGCATCGGCACCGGGGAGCTGTTTTTT. Residues: CASSQDLSGSIGTGELFF.

The rearrangement links TRBV28 to TRBJ1-2; weak D call: TRBD1 (5 bases). The germline V gene encodes CDR1 MDHEN and CDR2 SYDVKM. CDR3 length: 14 amino acids. The V and J ends lost 6 bases and 7 bases respectively, with 18 bases between them. CDR3 DNA: TGTGCCAGCAGCCCCCGGGACGGGAGGTTTGGCTACACCTTC. Translated, it gives CASSPRDGRFGYTF.

This rearrangement joins TRBV10-3 to TRBJ2-1; maybe TRBD2 (6 bases). V was trimmed by 3 bases and J by 2 bases, leaving 17 bases between them. CDR1 ENHRY and CDR2 SYGVKD come from the germline V gene. This CDR3 is built from 17 residues. The CDR3 DNA sequence: TGTGCCATCAGTGAACGACCCGGGACTCAGCCCTACAATGAGCAGTTCTTC. Amino acid sequence: CAISERPGTQPYNEQFF.

V gene TRBV5-1 combines with J gene TRBJ2-3; weak D call: TRBD2 (5 bases). This CDR3 has 14 residues. Trimming took 2 bases from V and 2 from J, leaving 9 bases between them. Germline V gene sequence: CDR1 SGHRS, CDR2 YFSETQ. CDR3 sequence reads: CASSLYRDTDTQYF. The CDR3 nucleotides read TGCGCCAGCAGCTTATACCGGGACACAGATACGCAGTATTTT.